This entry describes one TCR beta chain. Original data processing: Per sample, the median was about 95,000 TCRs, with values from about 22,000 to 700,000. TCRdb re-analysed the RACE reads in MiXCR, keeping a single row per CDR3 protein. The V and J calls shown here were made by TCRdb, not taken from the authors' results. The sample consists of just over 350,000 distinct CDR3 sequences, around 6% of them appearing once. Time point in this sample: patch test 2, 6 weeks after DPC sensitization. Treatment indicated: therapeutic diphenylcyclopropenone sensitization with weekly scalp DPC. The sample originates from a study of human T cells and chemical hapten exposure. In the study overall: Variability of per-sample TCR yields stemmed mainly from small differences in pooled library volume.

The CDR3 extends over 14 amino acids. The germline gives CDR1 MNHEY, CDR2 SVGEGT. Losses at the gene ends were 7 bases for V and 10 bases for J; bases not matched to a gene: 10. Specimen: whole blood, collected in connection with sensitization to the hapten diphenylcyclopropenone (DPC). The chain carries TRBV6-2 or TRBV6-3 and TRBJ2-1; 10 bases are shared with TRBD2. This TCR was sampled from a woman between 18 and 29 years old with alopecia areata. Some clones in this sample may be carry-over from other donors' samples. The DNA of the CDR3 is TGTGCCAGCATAGAACGGACTAGCGGCCGGGAGCAGTTCTTC. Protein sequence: CASIERTSGREQFF.